The 7 T cell receptor beta chains below come from one sample, sequenced in a study of cytomegalovirus exposure and HLA in healthy donors. Primers included in the PCR were 60 Vbeta and 13 Jbeta primers. Sequencing was performed with immunoSEQ multiplex PCR; in TCRdb, only in-frame clones are kept and a portion is missing. The top ten clones hold less than 3% of a sample with around 120,000 clones, over 65% of them seen once. Material: PBMCs. The receptors shown here come from a middle-aged woman in good health and CMV-seropositive.

The chain combines TRBV5-4 with TRBJ2-3; TRBD2 agrees at 14 bases. The germline gives CDR1 SGHNT, CDR2 YYREEE (reference sequence). The CDR3 is made up of 18 amino acids. The trim removed 3 bases at V and 0 bases at J, leaving 6 bases unmatched. The DNA for the CDR3 is TGTGCCAGCAGCTCTAGGACTAGCGGGGGGACAAGCACAGATACGCAGTATTTT. It codes for CASSSRTSGGTSTDTQYF.

The chain links TRBV9 to TRBJ2-5; D is unclear. The CDR3 contains 18 residues. Germline CDR1 is SGDLS and CDR2 is YYNGEE. Between the trimmed V and J ends, which lost 8 bases and 9 bases, there was a span of 35 bases. CDR3 amino acids: CARIKVLQTLAVLSPQYF. In DNA, the CDR3 is TGTGCCAGAATAAAGGTTTTGCAAACCTTGGCGGTTCTCAGCCCCCAGTACTTC.

This chain links TRBV5-6 with TRBJ2-5; tentative D call: TRBD1 (5 bases). The CDR3 spans 12 residues. Per the germline V gene, CDR1 is SGHDT and CDR2 is YYEEEE. Trimming stripped 4 bases from V and 13 bases from J, with 17 bases between. CDR3 protein: CASSGHATSAYF. The CDR3 DNA reads TGTGCCAGCAGCGGACACGCGACAAGTGCGTACTTC.

The chain has TRBV9 and TRBJ1-4, with TRBD1 matching 8 bases. The CDR3 loop spans 16 amino acids. The germline V gene has CDR1 SGDLS and CDR2 YYNGEE. The trim removed 4 bases at V and 2 bases at J, leaving 7 bases unmatched. Here the CDR3 DNA reads TGTGCCAGCAGCCCGAAACGGACAGGGACTAATGAAAAACTGTTTTTT. Translating gives CASSPKRTGTNEKLFF.

The V gene is TRBV30, the J gene TRBJ2-5, with D unresolved. The J call may be wrong; the DNA end is better matched by TRBJ2-7. This CDR3 spans 11 amino acids. CDR1 is GTSNPN and CDR2 is SVGIG in the germline V gene (reference sequence). For the CDR3, the DNA is TGTGCCTGGAGCAGAGGTTACGAGCAGTACTTC. Residues: CAWSRGYEQYF.

The chain uses TRBV6-1 and TRBJ2-7, with 10 bases matching TRBD2. The germline V gene encodes CDR1 MNHNS and CDR2 SASEGT. This CDR3 is built from 14 residues. Trimming took 6 bases from V and 4 from J; bases not matched to a gene: 6. The CDR3 region is CASRASGSSYEQYF. The CDR3 coding sequence is TGTGCCAGCAGAGCTAGCGGGAGTAGTTACGAGCAGTACTTC.

This clone was counted a single time. V and J are TRBV14 and TRBJ1-2; maybe TRBD1 (5 bases). Germline loops: CDR1 SGHDN, CDR2 FVKESK. The CDR3 totals 13 residues. V was shortened by 1 base and J by 8 bases, with 11 bases between the two germline ends. The CDR3 bases are TGTGCCAGCAGCCAAGCAGGGCCCGGCGGCTACACCTTC. Translating it yields CASSQAGPGGYTF.